This T cell receptor beta chain was captured by sequencing in a study of OX40 agonist ivuxolimab in advanced cancers. In the study overall: Given to patients was ivuxolimab, an agonistic anti-OX40 (CD134) antibody. Findings of the study overall: In CD8+ T cells, expanded clones were on average more numerous than in CD4+.

TCRdb keeps only in-frame clones here, not all; method: immunoSEQ multiplex PCR. The sample has over 15,000 clones; about 70% are singletons. It was autoimmune disease history or systemic immunosuppression that excluded patients. The investigators sampled blood at baseline, at cycle 4 day 1, and at cycle 7 day 1. By frequency in the sample, this clone is medium-sized. What it binds is unknown. This specimen consisted of CD4+ or CD8+ T cells sorted from blood, obtained in a trial of the OX40 agonist ivuxolimab. The sequence was collected from an adult with an advanced solid tumor such as melanoma, head and neck, liver or kidney cancer.

The CDR3 DNA sequence: TGTGCCAGCAGCGATTGGACGGCAACCTACGAGCAGTACTTC. Translation gives CASSDWTATYEQYF. V gene TRBV7-2 combines with J gene TRBJ2-7; D uncertain. Trimming shortened V by 5 bases and J by 2 bases, and 13 bases separated the two germline ends. The CDR3 covers 14 residues. Germline V gene sequence: CDR1 SGHTA, CDR2 FQGNSA.